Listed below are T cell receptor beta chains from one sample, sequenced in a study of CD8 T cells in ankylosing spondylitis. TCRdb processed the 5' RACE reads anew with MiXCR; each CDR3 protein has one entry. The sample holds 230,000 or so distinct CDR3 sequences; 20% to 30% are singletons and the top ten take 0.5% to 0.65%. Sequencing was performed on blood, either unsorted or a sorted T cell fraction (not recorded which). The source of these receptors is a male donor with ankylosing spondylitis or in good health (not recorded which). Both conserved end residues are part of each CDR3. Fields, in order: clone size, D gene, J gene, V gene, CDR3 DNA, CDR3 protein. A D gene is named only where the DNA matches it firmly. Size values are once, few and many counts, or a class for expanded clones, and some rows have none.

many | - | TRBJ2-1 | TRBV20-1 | TGCAGTGCGACAGCAAACAATGAGCAGTTCTTC | CSATANNEQFF
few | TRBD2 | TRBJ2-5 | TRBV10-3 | TGTGCCACCGCGGGGGGCCAAGAGACCCAGTACTTC | CATAGGQETQYF
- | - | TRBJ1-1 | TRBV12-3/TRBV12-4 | TGTGCCAGCAGTTTATCACGGCTTAGACCTGAAGCTTTCTTT | CASSLSRLRPEAFF
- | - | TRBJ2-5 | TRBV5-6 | TGTGCCAGCAGCTATTTGGGGACAGAGACCCAGTACTTC | CASSYLGTETQYF
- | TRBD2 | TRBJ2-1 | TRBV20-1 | TGCAGTGCTAGAAGACTAGCGGGGATTGAGCAGTTCTTC | CSARRLAGIEQFF
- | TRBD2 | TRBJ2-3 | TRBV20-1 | TGCAGTGCTAGCCCGATAGCGGGGGGGGCAGATACGCAGTATTTT | CSASPIAGGADTQYF
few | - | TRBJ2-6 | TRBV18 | TGTGCCAGCTCACCACAAACAGGAGGAACGGGGGCCAACGTCCTGACTTTC | CASSPQTGGTGANVLTF
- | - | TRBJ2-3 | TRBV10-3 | TGTGCCATCAGGATGGGGGGTAGCACAGATACGCAGTATTTT | CAIRMGGSTDTQYF
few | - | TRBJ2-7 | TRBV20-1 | TGCAGTGCTAGGCTACGGGACGACGAGCAGTACTTC | CSARLRDDEQYF
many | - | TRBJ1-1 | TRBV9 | TGTGCCAGCAGCGTGACCCTGAACACTGAAGCTTTCTTT | CASSVTLNTEAFF
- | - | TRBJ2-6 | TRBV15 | TGTGCCACCAGCAGAGTCTCTGGGGCCAACGTCCTGACTTTC | CATSRVSGANVLTF
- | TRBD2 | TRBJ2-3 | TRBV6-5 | TGTGCCAGCAGTTACTCAAGGCGGGGGAGGAGCACAGATACGCAGTATTTT | CASSYSRRGRSTDTQYF
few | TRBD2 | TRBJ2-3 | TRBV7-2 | TGTGCCAGCAGCTGGAGACTAGCGGAAACGCAGTATTTT | CASSWRLAETQYF
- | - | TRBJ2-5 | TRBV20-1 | TGCAGTGCTAGTGACGGGTACCAAGAGACCCAGTACTTC | CSASDGYQETQYF
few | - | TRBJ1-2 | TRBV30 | TGTGCCAAGGGCCGAGAAGGGAACTATGGCTACACCTTC | CAKGREGNYGYTF
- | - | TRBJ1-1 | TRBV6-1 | TGTGCCAGCAGTGCGAGGGGGGATTGGGCTTTCTTT | CASSARGDWAFF
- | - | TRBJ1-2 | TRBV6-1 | TGTGCCAGCAGTCCCGGAGGACAGAGAGCTAACTATGGCTACACCTTC | CASSPGGQRANYGYTF
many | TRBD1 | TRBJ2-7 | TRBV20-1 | TGCAGTGCCCCGGGACAGGGAGTTTACGAGCAGTACTTC | CSAPGQGVYEQYF
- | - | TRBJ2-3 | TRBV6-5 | TGTGCCAGCAGTTATCCGCTTAGCACAGATACGCAGTATTTT | CASSYPLSTDTQYF
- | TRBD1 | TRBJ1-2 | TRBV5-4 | TGTGCCAGCAGCCCTGGACAGGTGGCTGGCTACACCTTC | CASSPGQVAGYTF
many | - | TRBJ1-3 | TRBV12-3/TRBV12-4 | TGTGCCAGCAGTTTTCGTGAAAACACCATATATTTT | CASSFRENTIYF
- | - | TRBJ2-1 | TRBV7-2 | TGTGCCAGCAGCGGACGGGGGCCTCGAGATACAAGTCCCCTACAATCCACCTACAATGAGCAGTTCTTC | CASSGRGPRDTSPLQSTYNEQFF
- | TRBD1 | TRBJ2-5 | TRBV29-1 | TGCAGCGTTGGGAGACCGGGACAGGGCCGCAAAGAGACCCAGTACTTC | CSVGRPGQGRKETQYF
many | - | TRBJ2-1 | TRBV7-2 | TGTGCCAGCAGCTTAGAGGCGGGGATCCTCGGGGAGCAGTTCTTC | CASSLEAGILGEQFF
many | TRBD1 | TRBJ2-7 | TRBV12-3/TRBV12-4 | TGTGCCAGCAGTTTACGGCGCCTGACAGGGCAATACTTC | CASSLRRLTGQYF
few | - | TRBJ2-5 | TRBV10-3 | TGTGCCATCAGTGAGGGAGGACGGGTCGAGACCCAGTACTTC | CAISEGGRVETQYF